In this sample, the clone carrying this TCR beta chain is medium-sized. What it binds is unknown. This sample is drawn from a study of vaccination and CD4 T cells after COVID-19. Trimming shortened V by 1 base and J by 2 bases, and 11 bases separated the two germline ends. There are 14 residues in the CDR3. From germline, CDR1 is GTSNPN and CDR2 SVGIG (reference sequence). The treatment is: roughly 11-day PBMC culture with coronavirus spike peptide pools or control peptides (ViraFEST assay). Two million PBMCs per well were cultured with about 10 IU/ml IL-2 and about 10 ug/ml peptide pools. Sequence data for DNA of cultured CD4+ T cells were generated by the Oncomine TCR Beta short-read assay. MiXCR was run by TCRdb on the PCR reads, yielding one entry per CDR3 protein. The sample holds over 10,000 distinct CDR3 sequences; approximately 42% are singletons and the top ten take 7% to 9.5%.

This TCR came from a human donor who had recovered from COVID-19. The chain uses TRBV30 and TRBJ2-5; D perhaps matches TRBD1 (6 bases). The sequenced sample was CD4+ T cells from blood, cultured in vitro, obtained after SARS-CoV-2 vaccination. The CDR3 nucleotides are TGTGCCTGGAGTGGCGACAGGTGGCAAGAGACCCAGTACTTC. Its translation: CAWSGDRWQETQYF.